Below, 7 T cell receptor beta chains from the same sample are listed, as sequenced in a study of T-cell reconstitution after alpha-beta-depleted transplantation in children. Preparation of the TCRbeta library was carried out with unique molecular identifiers. TCRdb called the PCR reads again in MiXCR, with one record for every CDR3 protein. The sample carries thousands of distinct CDR3 sequences, 19% recorded once. Sequenced material: PBMCs, mostly from graft donor cells, taken 180 days after TCRalphabeta/CD19-depleted stem cell transplant. Receptors were obtained from a male patient under 10 years old who had a stem cell transplant for acute lymphoblastic leukemia, so the T cells may come from the graft donor.

The sample holds many counts of this clonotype. The V call is TRBV20-1, the J call TRBJ2-7; maybe TRBD2 (6 bases). CDR1 is DFQATT and CDR2 is SNEGSKA in the germline V gene (reference sequence). V lost 4 bases and J 2 bases, leaving 15 bases between the germline ends. There are 14 residues in the CDR3. CDR3 in DNA: TGCAGTGCTACCCCGACTAGATTCGCCTACGAGCAGTACTTC. It yields the protein CSATPTRFAYEQYF.

By share of the sample, this clonotype is medium-sized. J is TRBJ2-7 and V is TRBV10-3; 7 nucleotides line up with TRBD2. CDR1 is ENHRY, CDR2 SYGVKD, per germline. The V gene end was trimmed by 3 bases and the J gene end by 5 bases; junction bases not matched to a gene: 4. The CDR3 is 13 residues long. The CDR3 DNA reads as TGTGCCATCAGTGATTGGCGGGAGAACGAGCAGTACTTC. Amino acids: CAISDWRENEQYF.

This clonotype was observed many times. The J gene is TRBJ2-7, the V gene TRBV3-1, with 7 bases lining up with TRBD2. J gave up 4 bases and V 1 base, and 4 bases lay outside the gene matches. Per the germline V gene, CDR1 is LGHDT and CDR2 is YNNKEL (reference sequence). The CDR3 runs to 14 residues. The CDR3 region is CASSQGASGYEQYF. The DNA of the CDR3 is TGTGCCAGCAGCCAAGGGGCTAGCGGATACGAGCAGTACTTC.

This clonotype appeared a single time. The genes are TRBV7-9 and TRBJ2-1; 10 bases are shared with TRBD2. The CDR3 has 16 residues. The junction had 6 bases not matched to a gene; V was cut back by 1 base and J by 6 bases. Germline CDR1 SEHNR, CDR2 FQNEAQ (reference sequence). The CDR3 spells CASSLGTSGSCNEQFF. The CDR3 DNA is TGTGCCAGCAGCTTAGGGACTAGCGGAAGCTGCAATGAGCAGTTCTTC.

Of note for this clonotype: At one end, the junction sequence differs from germline, possibly due to a read error. The chain recombines TRBV7-9 with TRBJ1-4; D perhaps matches TRBD1 (5 bases). Germline V lookup: CDR1 SEHNR, CDR2 FQNEAQ (reference sequence). The CDR3 spans 16 residues. CDR3 sequence: CVSSLGVATTNEKLFF. For the CDR3, the DNA is TGTGTCAGCAGCTTAGGGGTAGCTACAACTAATGAAAAACTGTTTTTT.

Many counts were recorded for this clonotype. This chain uses TRBV5-6 with TRBJ2-6; D gene ambiguous. The length of the CDR3 is 14 residues. Germline CDR1 SGHDT, CDR2 YYEEEE. V dropped 1 base and J dropped 4 bases, with 6 bases sitting between them. CDR3 bases: TGTGCCAGCAGCTTGTTAGCAGGGGCCAACGTCCTGACTTTC. The encoded protein is CASSLLAGANVLTF.

The V call is TRBV20-1, the J call TRBJ2-7; 8 bases map to TRBD1. With 4 bases clipped from V and 3 bases from J, the junction kept 5 bases outside the gene matches. The CDR3 consists of 13 residues. Germline loops: CDR1 DFQATT, CDR2 SNEGSKA (reference sequence). The CDR3 region is CSATDRGRYEQYF. The CDR3 DNA follows: TGCAGTGCTACCGACAGGGGTCGCTACGAGCAGTACTTC.